Described below is a single T cell receptor beta chain sequence and its context. This specimen belongs to a study of blood T cell repertoires in COVID-19. As for the study in general: The study drew acute and convalescent COVID-19 samples from the United States, Italy and Spain. The cDNA or gDNA used as material had been derived from T cells, B-cell-depleted T cells, or PBMCs.

This CDR3 comprises 12 residues. V dropped 5 bases and J dropped 4; count of bases not matched to a gene: 1. Germline loops: CDR1 SGHNT, CDR2 YENEEA. Methods used by the authors: Amplification of reference gene primers provided the estimated nucleated cell counts. TCRdb's copy holds only in-frame clones and misses some; the assay was immunoSEQ multiplex PCR. V and J calls and clone size come straight from that table; D and trimming were deduced from the DNA. There are about 120,000 clones in the sample; over 70% occur only once, and 2% to 2.5% lies in the top ten. The origin of this receptor is a man in his 70s with acute or convalescent COVID-19. The rearrangement joins TRBV11-3 to TRBJ2-7; the match to TRBD2 covers 8 bases. The material sequenced was peripheral blood. The CDR3, as DNA: TGTGCCAGCAGCCGGGGGGGTTACGAGCAGTACTTC. As protein: CASSRGGYEQYF.